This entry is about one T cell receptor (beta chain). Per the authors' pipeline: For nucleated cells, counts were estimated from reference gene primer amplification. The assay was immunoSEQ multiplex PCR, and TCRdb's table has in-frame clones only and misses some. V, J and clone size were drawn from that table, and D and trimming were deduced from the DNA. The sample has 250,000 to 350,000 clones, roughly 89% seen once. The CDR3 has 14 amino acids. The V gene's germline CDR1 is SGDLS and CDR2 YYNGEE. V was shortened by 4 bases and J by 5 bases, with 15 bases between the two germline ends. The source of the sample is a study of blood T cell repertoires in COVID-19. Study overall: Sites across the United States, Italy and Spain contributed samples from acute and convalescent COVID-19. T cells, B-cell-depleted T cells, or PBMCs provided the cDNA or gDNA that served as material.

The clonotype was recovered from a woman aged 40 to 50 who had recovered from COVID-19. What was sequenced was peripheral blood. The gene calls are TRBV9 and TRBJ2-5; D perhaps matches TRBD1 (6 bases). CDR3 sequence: CASSPTGFGETQYF. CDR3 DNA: TGTGCCAGCAGCCCCACAGGGTTCGGTGAGACCCAGTACTTC.